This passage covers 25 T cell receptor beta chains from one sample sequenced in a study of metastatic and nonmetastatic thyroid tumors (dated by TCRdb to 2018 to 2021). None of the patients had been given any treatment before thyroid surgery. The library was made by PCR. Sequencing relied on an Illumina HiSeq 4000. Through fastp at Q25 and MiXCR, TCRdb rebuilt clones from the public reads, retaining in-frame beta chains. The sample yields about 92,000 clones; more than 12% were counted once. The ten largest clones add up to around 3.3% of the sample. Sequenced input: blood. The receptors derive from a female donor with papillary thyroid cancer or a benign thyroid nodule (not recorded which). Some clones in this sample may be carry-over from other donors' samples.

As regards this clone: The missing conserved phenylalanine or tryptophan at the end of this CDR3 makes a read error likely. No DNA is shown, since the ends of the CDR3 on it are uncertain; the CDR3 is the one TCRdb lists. CDR3 sequence reads: CASSFHMTG. The chain links TRBV9 to TRBJ2-2. Per germline, CDR1 SGDLS and CDR2 YYNGEE. The CDR3 length equals 9 residues, ends included.

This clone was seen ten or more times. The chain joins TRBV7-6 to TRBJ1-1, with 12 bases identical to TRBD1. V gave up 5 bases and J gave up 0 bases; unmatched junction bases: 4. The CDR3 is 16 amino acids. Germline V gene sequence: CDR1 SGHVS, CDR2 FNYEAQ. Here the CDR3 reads CASSRGTGGLNTEAFF. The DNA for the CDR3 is TGTGCCAGCAGCCGTGGGACAGGGGGCCTGAACACTGAAGCTTTCTTT.

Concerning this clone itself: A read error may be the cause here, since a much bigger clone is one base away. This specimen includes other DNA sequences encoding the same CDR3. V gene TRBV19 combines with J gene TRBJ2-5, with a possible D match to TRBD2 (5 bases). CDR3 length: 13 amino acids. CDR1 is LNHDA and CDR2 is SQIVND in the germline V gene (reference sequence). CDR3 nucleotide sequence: TGTGCCACCGGGCGGGCGTACCAAGAGACACAGTACTTC. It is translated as CATGRAYQETQYF. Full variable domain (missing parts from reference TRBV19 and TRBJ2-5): DGGITQSPKYLFRKEGQNVTLSCEQNLNHDAMYWYRQDPGQGLRLIYYSQIVNDFQKGDIAEGYSVSREKKESFPLTVTSAQKNPTAFYLCATGRAYQETQYFGPGTRLLVL.

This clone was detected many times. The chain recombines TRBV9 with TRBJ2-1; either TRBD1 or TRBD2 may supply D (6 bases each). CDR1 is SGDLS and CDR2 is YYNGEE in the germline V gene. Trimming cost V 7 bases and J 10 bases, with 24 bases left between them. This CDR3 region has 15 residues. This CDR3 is CASAAGGGPLEEQFF. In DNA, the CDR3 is TGTGCCAGCGCGGCTGGTGGGGGGCCCCTCGAAGAGCAGTTCTTC.

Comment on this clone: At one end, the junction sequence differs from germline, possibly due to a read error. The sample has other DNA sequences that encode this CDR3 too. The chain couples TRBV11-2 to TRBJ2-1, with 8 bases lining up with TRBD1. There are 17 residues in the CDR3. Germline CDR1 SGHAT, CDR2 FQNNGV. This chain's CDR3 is CASSLDRGTGSYNEQFF. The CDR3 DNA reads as TGCGCCAGCAGTTTAGATAGGGGGACAGGCTCCTACAATGAGCAGTTCTTC.

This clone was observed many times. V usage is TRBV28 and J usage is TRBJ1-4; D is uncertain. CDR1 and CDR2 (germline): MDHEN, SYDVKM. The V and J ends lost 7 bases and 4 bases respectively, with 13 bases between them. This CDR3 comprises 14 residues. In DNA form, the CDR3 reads TGTGCCAGCACCGACCGACCCCTTAATGAAAAACTGTTTTTT. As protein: CASTDRPLNEKLFF.

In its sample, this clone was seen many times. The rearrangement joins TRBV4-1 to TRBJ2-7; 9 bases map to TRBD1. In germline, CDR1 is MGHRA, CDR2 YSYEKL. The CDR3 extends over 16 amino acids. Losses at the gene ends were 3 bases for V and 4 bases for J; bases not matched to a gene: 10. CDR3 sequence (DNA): TGCGCCAGCAGCCAGTGGGACAGGGAGGTTGGGTACGAGCAGTACTTC. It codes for CASSQWDREVGYEQYF.

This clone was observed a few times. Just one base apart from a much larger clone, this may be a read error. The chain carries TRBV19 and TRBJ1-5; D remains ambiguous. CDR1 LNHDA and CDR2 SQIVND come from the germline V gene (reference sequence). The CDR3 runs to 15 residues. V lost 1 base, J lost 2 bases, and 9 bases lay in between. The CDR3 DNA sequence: TGTGCCAGTAGTATAGTCCAGGTGGGCAATCAGCCCCAGCATTTT. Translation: CASSIVQVGNQPQHF.

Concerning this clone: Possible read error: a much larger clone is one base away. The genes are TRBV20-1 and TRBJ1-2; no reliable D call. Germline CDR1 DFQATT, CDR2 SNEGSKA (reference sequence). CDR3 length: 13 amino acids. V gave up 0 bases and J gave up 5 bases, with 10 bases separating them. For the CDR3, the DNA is TGCAGTGCTAGAGATGATTGTGGATATGGCTACACCTTC. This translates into CSARDDCGYGYTF.

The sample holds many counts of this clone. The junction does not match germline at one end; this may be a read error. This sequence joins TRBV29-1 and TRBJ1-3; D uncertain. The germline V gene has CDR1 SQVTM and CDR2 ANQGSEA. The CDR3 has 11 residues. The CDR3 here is CSVEEGNTIYF. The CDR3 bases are TGCAGCGTGGAAGAAGGAAACACCATATATTTT.

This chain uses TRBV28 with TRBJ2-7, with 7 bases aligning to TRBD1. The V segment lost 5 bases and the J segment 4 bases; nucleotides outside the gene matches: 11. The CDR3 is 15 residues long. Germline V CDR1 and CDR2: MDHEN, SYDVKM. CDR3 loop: CASSTLGTDLYEQYF. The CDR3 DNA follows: TGTGCCAGCAGTACGCTTGGGACAGACCTATACGAGCAGTACTTC.

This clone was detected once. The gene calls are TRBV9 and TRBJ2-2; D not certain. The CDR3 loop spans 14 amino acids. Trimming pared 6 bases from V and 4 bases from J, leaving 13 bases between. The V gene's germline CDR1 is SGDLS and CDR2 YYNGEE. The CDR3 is CASIDVGTTGELFF. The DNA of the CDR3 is TGTGCCAGCATCGATGTAGGAACCACCGGGGAGCTGTTTTTT.

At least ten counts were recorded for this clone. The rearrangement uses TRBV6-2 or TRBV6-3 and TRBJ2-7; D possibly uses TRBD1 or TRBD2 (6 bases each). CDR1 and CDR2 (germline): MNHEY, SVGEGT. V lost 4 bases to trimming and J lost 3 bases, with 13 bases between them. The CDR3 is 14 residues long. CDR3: CASSWRGAIYEQYF. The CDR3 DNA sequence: TGTGCCAGCAGTTGGAGGGGGGCCATCTACGAGCAGTACTTC.

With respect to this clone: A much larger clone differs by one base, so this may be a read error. CDR3 DNA: TGTGCCAGCAGCCAGCACGGTTTGTGGGCCACCGGGGAGCTGTTTTTT. Translated, it gives CASSQHGLWATGELFF. The J gene is TRBJ2-2, the V gene TRBV14; D gene unclear. The CDR3 length is 16 residues. V shed 3 bases and J shed 4 bases, with 15 bases lying between them. Germline CDR1 and CDR2: SGHDN and FVKESK.

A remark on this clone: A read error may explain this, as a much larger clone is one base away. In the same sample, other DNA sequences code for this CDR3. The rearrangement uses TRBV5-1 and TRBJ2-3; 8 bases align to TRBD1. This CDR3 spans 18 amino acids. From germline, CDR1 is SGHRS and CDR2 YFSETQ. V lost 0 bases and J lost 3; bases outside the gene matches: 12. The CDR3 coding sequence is TGCGCCAGCAGCTTGGGTCCTTCGACAGGGGTTGCAACAGATACGCAGTATTTT. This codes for CASSLGPSTGVATDTQYF.

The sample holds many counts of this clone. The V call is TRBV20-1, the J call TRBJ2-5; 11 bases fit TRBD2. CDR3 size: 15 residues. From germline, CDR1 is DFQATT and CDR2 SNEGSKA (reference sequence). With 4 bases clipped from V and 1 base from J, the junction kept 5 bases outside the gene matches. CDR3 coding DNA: TGCAGTGCTATACCCCTAGCGGGGGGCCAAGAGACCCAGTACTTC. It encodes CSAIPLAGGQETQYF.

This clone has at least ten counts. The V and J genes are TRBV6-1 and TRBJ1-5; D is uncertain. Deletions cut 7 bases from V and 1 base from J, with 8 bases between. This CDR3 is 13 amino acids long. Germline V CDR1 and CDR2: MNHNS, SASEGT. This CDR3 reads CASNHGSNQPQHF. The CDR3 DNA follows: TGTGCCAGCAACCACGGAAGCAATCAGCCCCAGCATTTT.

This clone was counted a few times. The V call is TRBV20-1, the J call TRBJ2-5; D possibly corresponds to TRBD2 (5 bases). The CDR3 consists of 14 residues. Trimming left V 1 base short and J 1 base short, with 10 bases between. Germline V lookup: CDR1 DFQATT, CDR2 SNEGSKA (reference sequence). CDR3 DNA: TGCAGTGCTAGAGGTCCGAGGGCCCAAGAGACCCAGTACTTC. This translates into CSARGPRAQETQYF.

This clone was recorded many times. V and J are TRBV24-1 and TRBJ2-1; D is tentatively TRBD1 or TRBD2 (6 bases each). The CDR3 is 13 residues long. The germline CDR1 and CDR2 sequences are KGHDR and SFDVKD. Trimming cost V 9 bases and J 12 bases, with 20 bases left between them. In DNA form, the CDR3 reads TGTGCCACCGGGGGGCCTGTGGGGCCGGCGCAGTTCTTC. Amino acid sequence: CATGGPVGPAQFF.

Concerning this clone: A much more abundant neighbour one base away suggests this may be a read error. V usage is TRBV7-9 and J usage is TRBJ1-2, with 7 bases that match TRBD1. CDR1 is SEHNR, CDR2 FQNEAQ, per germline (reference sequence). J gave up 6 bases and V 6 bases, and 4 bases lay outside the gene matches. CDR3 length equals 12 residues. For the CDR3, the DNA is TGTGCCAGCAGACGGACAGGAGATGGCTACACCTTC. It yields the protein CASRRTGDGYTF.

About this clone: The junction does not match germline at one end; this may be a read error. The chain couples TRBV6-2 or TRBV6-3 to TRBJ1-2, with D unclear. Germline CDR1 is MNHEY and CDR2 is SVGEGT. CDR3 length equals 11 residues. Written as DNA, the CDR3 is TGTTCCAGCTGCCTCATGGGGGGCTACACCTTC. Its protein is CSSCLMGGYTF.

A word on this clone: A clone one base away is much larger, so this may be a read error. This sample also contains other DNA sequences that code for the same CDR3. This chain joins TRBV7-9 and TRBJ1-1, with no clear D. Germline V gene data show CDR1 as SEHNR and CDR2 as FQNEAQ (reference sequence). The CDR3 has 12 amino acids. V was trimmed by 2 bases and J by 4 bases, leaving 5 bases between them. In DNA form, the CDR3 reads TGTGCCAGCAGCTTAACCGGCACTGAAGCTTTCTTT. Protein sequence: CASSLTGTEAFF.

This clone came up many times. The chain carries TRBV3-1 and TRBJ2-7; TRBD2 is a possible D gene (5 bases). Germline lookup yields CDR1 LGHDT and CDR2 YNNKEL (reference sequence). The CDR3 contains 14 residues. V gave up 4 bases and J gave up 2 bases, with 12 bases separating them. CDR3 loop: CASSPQDGAYEQYF. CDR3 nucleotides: TGTGCCAGCAGCCCCCAAGACGGGGCCTACGAGCAGTACTTC.

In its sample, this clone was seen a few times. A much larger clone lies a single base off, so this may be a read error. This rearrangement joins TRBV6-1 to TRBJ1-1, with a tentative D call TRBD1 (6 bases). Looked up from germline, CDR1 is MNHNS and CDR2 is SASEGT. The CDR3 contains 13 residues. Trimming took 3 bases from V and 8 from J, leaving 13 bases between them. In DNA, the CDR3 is TGTGCCAGCAGTGATGGAGGGGGTCACGAAGCTTTCTTT. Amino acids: CASSDGGGHEAFF.

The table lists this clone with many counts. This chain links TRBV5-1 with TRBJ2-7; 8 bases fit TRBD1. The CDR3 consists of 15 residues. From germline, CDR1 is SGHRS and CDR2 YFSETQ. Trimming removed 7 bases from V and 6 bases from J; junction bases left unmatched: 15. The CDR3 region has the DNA TGCGCCAGCTTGCATCGGCAGGGGGCGTGGGGCGAGCAGTACTTC. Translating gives CASLHRQGAWGEQYF.